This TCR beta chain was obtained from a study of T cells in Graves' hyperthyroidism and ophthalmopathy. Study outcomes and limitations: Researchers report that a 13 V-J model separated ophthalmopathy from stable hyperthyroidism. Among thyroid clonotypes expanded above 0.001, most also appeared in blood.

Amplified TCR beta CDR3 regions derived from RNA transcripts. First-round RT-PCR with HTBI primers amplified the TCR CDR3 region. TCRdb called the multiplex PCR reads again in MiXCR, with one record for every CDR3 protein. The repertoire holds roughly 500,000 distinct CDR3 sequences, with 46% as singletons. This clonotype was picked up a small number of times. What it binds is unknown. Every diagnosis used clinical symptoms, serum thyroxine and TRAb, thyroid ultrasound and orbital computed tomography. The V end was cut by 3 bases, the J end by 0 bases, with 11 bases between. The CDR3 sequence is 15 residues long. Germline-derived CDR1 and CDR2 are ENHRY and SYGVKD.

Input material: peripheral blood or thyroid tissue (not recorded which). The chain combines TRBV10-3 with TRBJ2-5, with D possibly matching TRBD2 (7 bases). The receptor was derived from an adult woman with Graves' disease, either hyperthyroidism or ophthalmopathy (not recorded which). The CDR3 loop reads CAISEGGGYQETQYF. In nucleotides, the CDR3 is TGTGCCATCAGTGAAGGGGGGGGATACCAAGAGACCCAGTACTTC.